This T cell receptor beta chain was documented in a study of cytomegalovirus exposure and HLA in healthy donors. The PCR used 60 Vbeta and 13 Jbeta primers. Some clones are missing from TCRdb's copy, which holds only in-frame ones; the method was immunoSEQ multiplex PCR. The sample lists around 170,000 clones, roughly 78% seen once, with about 1.9% in the top ten. Remarks on this clone: Its antigen is not identified.

Broader study findings: There were some public TCRs occurring in many donors, but most TCR sequences were rare. When a later analysis compared HLA-associated TCR beta chains with equally common others, the HLA-associated chains turned out to be more clonally expanded and to have lower generation probabilities.

Sequenced material: PBMCs. The receptor was isolated from a woman aged 30 to 39 in good health and CMV-seronegative.

The CDR3 sequence: CAWYQGDYGYTF. The DNA for the CDR3 is TGTGCCTGGTACCAGGGGGACTATGGCTACACCTTC. The chain couples TRBV30 to TRBJ1-2; 7 positions agree with TRBD1. The CDR3 has 12 amino acids. Trimming took 5 bases from V and 3 from J; bases not matched to a gene: 3. Germline CDR1 is GTSNPN and CDR2 is SVGIG (reference sequence). Looking up the rest from reference TRBV30 and TRBJ1-2 gives the full variable domain: SQTIHQWPATLVQPVGSPLSLECTVEGTSNPNLYWYRQAAGRGLQLLFYSVGIGQISSEVPQNLSASRPQDRQFILSSKKLLLSDSGFYLCAWYQGDYGYTFGSGTRLTVV.